The clone carrying this T cell receptor beta chain showed up many times. Trimming removed 1 base from V and 5 bases from J; junction bases left unmatched: 11. Germline values: CDR1 SGHVS, CDR2 FNYEAQ. The CDR3 consists of 18 residues. One entry per CDR3 protein, called by TCRdb with MiXCR from the reads. Of approximately 550,000 distinct CDR3 sequences in the sample, 16% are singletons; the top ten hold around 25%. This sample stems from a study of T cell repertoires in cytomegalovirus infection. Turning to the study itself: CMV infection and matching HLA type were both indicated by public TCR beta signatures.

V and J are TRBV7-6 and TRBJ2-1, with 10 bases fitting TRBD2. The receptor's source is a human donor in good health (CMV status not recorded). Some clones in this sample may be carry-over from other donors' samples. Specimen: CD8+ T cells from PBMCs. CDR3 region: CASSLEGGASGGNNEQFF. For the CDR3, the DNA is TGTGCCAGCAGCTTAGAGGGGGGGGCTAGCGGGGGCAACAATGAGCAGTTCTTC. The complete variable domain, with remaining parts taken from reference TRBV7-6 and TRBJ2-1, reads GAGVSQSPRYKVTKRGQDVALRCDPISGHVSLYWYRQALGQGPEFLTYFNYEAQQDKSGLPNDRFSAERPEGSISTLTIQRTEQRDSAMYRCASSLEGGASGGNNEQFFGPGTRLTVL.